These 27 T cell receptor beta chains were sequenced from one sample in a study of T cell changes during pregnancy in multiple sclerosis (dated 2019 in TCRdb). Library preparation employed the immunoSEQ multiplex PCR assay. TCRdb mirrors the immuneACCESS table, restricted to in-frame sequences. Some clones are absent from its copies; in checked studies, under half trace to an unresolved V gene, and the reason for the others is unknown. In all, the sample holds about 40,000 clones, and 75% to 95% of those were seen once. Of the sample, 0.35% to 0.45% is held by the ten largest clones. Sequenced material: CD4+ T cells from peripheral blood mononuclear cells, taken in the third trimester of pregnancy. The receptors here all came from a female donor with multiple sclerosis, enrolled in a pregnancy study.

J is TRBJ2-3 and V is TRBV9; 9 nucleotides match TRBD2. Germline V gene sequence: CDR1 SGDLS, CDR2 YYNGEE. V gave up 1 base and J gave up 1 base; unmatched junction bases: 7. The CDR3 extends over 17 amino acids. The CDR3 bases are TGTGCCAGCAGCGTACAAGGACTAGCGACACGCACAGATACGCAGTATTTT. It encodes CASSVQGLATRTDTQYF.

The chain is built from TRBV30 and TRBJ2-1, with D possibly TRBD2 on 5 matching bases. From germline, CDR1 is GTSNPN and CDR2 SVGIG (reference sequence). The ends were cut back, 0 bases at V and 8 bases at J, with 8 bases in the middle. There are 12 residues in the CDR3. In nucleotides, the CDR3 is TGTGCCTGGAGTGTACGGGGAGATGAGCAGTTCTTC. It codes for CAWSVRGDEQFF.

J is TRBJ1-4 and V is TRBV18; 9 bases agree with TRBD1. Germline lookup yields CDR1 KGHSH and CDR2 LQKENI. The CDR3 totals 15 residues. V dropped 0 bases and J dropped 6; count of bases not matched to a gene: 2. As DNA, the CDR3 is TGTGCCAGCTCACCACCAGGGACAGGGTATGAAAAACTGTTTTTT. It translates to CASSPPGTGYEKLFF.

J is TRBJ1-2 and V is TRBV5-6; TRBD1 might be the D (6 bases). Germline V CDR1 and CDR2: SGHDT, YYEEEE. This CDR3 comprises 15 residues. Trimming pared 1 base from V and 6 bases from J, leaving 16 bases between. For the CDR3, the DNA is TGTGCCAGCAGCTTGACACTACAGGGCGCACATGGCTACACCTTC. It codes for CASSLTLQGAHGYTF.

The rearrangement joins TRBV29-1 to TRBJ1-2, with 7 bases aligning to TRBD1. J was trimmed by 4 bases and V by 8 bases; bases with no gene match: 10. Germline lookup yields CDR1 SQVTM and CDR2 ANQGSEA. The CDR3 has 13 amino acids. CDR3 loop: CSFSTGTGYGYTF. The CDR3 nucleotides read TGCAGCTTCTCGACAGGGACCGGCTATGGCTACACCTTC.

This clone is a singleton in its sample. This chain joins TRBV30 and TRBJ1-4, with D possibly matching TRBD1 (5 bases). Looked up from germline, CDR1 is GTSNPN and CDR2 is SVGIG (reference sequence). V gave up 1 base and J gave up 1 base, with 13 bases separating them. The CDR3 runs to 16 residues. The CDR3 sequence is CAWSGTWGGTNEKLFF. In DNA, the CDR3 is TGTGCCTGGAGTGGAACCTGGGGCGGAACTAATGAAAAACTGTTTTTT.

The J gene is TRBJ2-3, the V gene TRBV6-4; no clear D gene. This CDR3 spans 13 amino acids. V was cut by 4 bases and J by 2 bases, with 7 bases left in between. Germline V gene lookup returns CDR1 MRHNA and CDR2 SNTAGT. CDR3 in amino acids: CASSATFTDTQYF. CDR3 DNA sequence: TGTGCCAGCAGTGCTACCTTCACAGATACGCAGTATTTT.

This clone has a single count. For the CDR3, the DNA is TGCGCCAGCAGCTTGGTTTCAGGGGGCTTGGGCGGCTACACCTTC. Protein: CASSLVSGGLGGYTF. The chain has TRBV5-1 and TRBJ1-2, with 8 nucleotides matching TRBD1. The germline V gene has CDR1 SGHRS and CDR2 YFSETQ. V shed 0 bases and J 8 bases; nucleotides not matched to a gene: 9. CDR3 length equals 15 residues.

The gene calls are TRBV2 and TRBJ1-1, with TRBD1 matching 8 bases. V lost 5 bases and J lost 11; bases outside the gene matches: 7. Germline V CDR1 and CDR2: SNHLY, FYNNEI. The length of the CDR3 is 12 residues. CDR3 nucleotide sequence: TGTGCCAGCAGTTCCAGGGGGCTGGATGCTTTCTTT. This encodes CASSSRGLDAFF.

J is TRBJ2-1 and V is TRBV27, with 8 bases aligning to TRBD2. Germline assignment: CDR1 MNHEY and CDR2 SMNVEV (reference sequence). V shed 0 bases and J 4 bases; nucleotides not matched to a gene: 14. This CDR3 has 19 residues. The CDR3 spells CASSLSIPFRGRRYNEQFF. The DNA of the CDR3 is TGTGCCAGCAGTTTATCTATCCCCTTTCGCGGGAGGAGGTACAATGAGCAGTTCTTC.

This rearrangement joins TRBV6-6 to TRBJ2-7; D is ambiguous. This CDR3 comprises 12 residues. The germline V gene has CDR1 MNHNY and CDR2 SVGAGI (reference sequence). Between the trimmed V and J ends, which lost 2 bases and 6 bases, there was a span of 8 bases. CDR3 DNA: TGTGCCAGCAGTTACCTCCCCGGCGAGCAGTACTTC. It encodes CASSYLPGEQYF.

The rearrangement joins TRBV7-9 to TRBJ1-2; D remains ambiguous. Trimming cost V 1 base and J 5 bases, with 8 bases left between them. The CDR3 has 13 amino acids. The germline CDR1 and CDR2 sequences are SEHNR and FQNEAQ (reference sequence). The CDR3 region is CASSLVRGYGYTF. In nucleotides, the CDR3 is TGTGCCAGCAGCTTAGTCCGGGGATATGGCTACACCTTC.

Note on this clone: Additional DNA sequences in this sample encode the identical CDR3. The genes are TRBV29-1 and TRBJ1-1; TRBD1 is a possible D gene (5 bases). Trimming shortened V by 6 bases and J by 1 base, and 15 bases separated the two germline ends. This CDR3 region has 14 residues. The germline CDR1 and CDR2 sequences are SQVTM and ANQGSEA. CDR3 sequence reads: CSVAPPGQNTEAFF. The DNA for the CDR3 is TGCAGCGTCGCCCCCCCAGGACAGAACACTGAAGCTTTCTTT.

The genes are TRBV6-4 and TRBJ2-1, with D perhaps TRBD2 (6 bases). The V and J ends lost 6 bases and 1 base respectively, with 13 bases between them. The CDR3 spans 15 residues. Germline CDR1 is MRHNA and CDR2 is SNTAGT. DNA of the CDR3: TGTGCCAGCAGCCCGGGACTCCAGTCCTACAATGAGCAGTTCTTC. Translating gives CASSPGLQSYNEQFF.

The rearrangement joins TRBV15 to TRBJ1-5; no clear D. V dropped 0 bases and J dropped 1 base, with 16 bases sitting between them. The CDR3 runs 18 residues. CDR1 LNHNV and CDR2 YYDKDF come from the germline V gene (reference sequence). The CDR3 spells CATSRDRFGSKSNQPQHF. DNA for the CDR3: TGTGCCACCAGCAGAGATCGGTTCGGGTCAAAGAGCAATCAGCCCCAGCATTTT.

V gene TRBV5-4 combines with J gene TRBJ1-1; 7 bases align to TRBD1. The CDR3 has 13 residues. CDR1 SGHNT and CDR2 YYREEE come from the germline V gene (reference sequence). V shed 5 bases and J 5 bases; nucleotides not matched to a gene: 6. CDR3: CASRDRTGTEAFF. As DNA, the CDR3 is TGTGCCAGCAGGGACAGGACCGGAACTGAAGCTTTCTTT.

The chain recombines TRBV30 with TRBJ2-3; no clear D. The CDR3 spans 13 residues. V was shortened by 2 bases and J by 4 bases, with 10 bases between the two germline ends. Germline CDR1 and CDR2: GTSNPN and SVGIG (reference sequence). The CDR3, as DNA: TGTGCCTGGAGTTTGAGGAGCGCAGATACGCAGTATTTT. This sequence encodes CAWSLRSADTQYF. Looking up the rest from reference TRBV30 and TRBJ2-3 gives the full variable domain: SQTIHQWPATLVQPVGSPLSLECTVEGTSNPNLYWYRQAAGRGLQLLFYSVGIGQISSEVPQNLSASRPQDRQFILSSKKLLLSDSGFYLCAWSLRSADTQYFGPGTRLTVL.

The rearrangement joins TRBV2 to TRBJ2-7; D may be TRBD1 (6 bases). Germline loops: CDR1 SNHLY, CDR2 FYNNEI. The germline V and J ends were trimmed by 7 bases and 3 bases, with 10 bases remaining between them. The CDR3 length is 12 residues. CDR3 sequence (DNA): TGTGCCAGCATGGGGGCAGGCTACGAGCAGTACTTC. Amino acids: CASMGAGYEQYF.

The gene calls are TRBV6-5 and TRBJ2-5, with TRBD2 matching over 7 bases. In germline, CDR1 is MNHEY, CDR2 SVGAGI. J was trimmed by 5 bases and V by 8 bases; bases with no gene match: 8. The CDR3 runs to 13 residues. The CDR3 spells CASGGGGVETQYF. As DNA, the CDR3 is TGTGCCAGCGGGGGGGGAGGGGTGGAGACCCAGTACTTC.

The genes are TRBV20-1 and TRBJ2-1, with D uncertain. V dropped 6 bases and J dropped 15 bases, with 9 bases sitting between them. The CDR3 contains 8 residues. Per germline, CDR1 DFQATT and CDR2 SNEGSKA (reference sequence). CDR3 amino acids: CSAHYSFF. The CDR3 DNA sequence: TGCAGTGCGCACTATTCGTTCTTC.

V and J are TRBV9 and TRBJ2-7, with TRBD1 identical over 12 bases. With 0 bases clipped from V and 2 bases from J, the junction kept 6 bases outside the gene matches. Germline lookup yields CDR1 SGDLS and CDR2 YYNGEE. CDR3 size: 17 residues. The CDR3 loop is CASSVGIGTGGTYEQYF. The CDR3 DNA is TGTGCCAGCAGCGTAGGAATTGGGACAGGGGGCACCTACGAGCAGTACTTC.

This rearrangement joins TRBV29-1 to TRBJ2-7; perhaps TRBD2 as D (5 bases). V lost 6 bases, J lost 3 bases, and 12 bases lay in between. This CDR3 region has 12 residues. CDR1 and CDR2 (germline): SQVTM, ANQGSEA. Here the CDR3 reads CSVVRANYEQYF. CDR3 in DNA: TGCAGCGTCGTGCGGGCCAACTACGAGCAGTACTTC.

V is TRBV15 and J is TRBJ2-1; D uncertain. Germline-derived CDR1 and CDR2 are LNHNV and YYDKDF (reference sequence). Trimming cost V 1 base and J 4 bases, with 8 bases left between them. CDR3 length: 14 residues. The CDR3 DNA is TGTGCCACCAGCAGAGGTCAGGATTACAATGAGCAGTTCTTC. This encodes CATSRGQDYNEQFF.

The CDR3 sequence: CASSSQVNTEAFF. CDR3 bases: TGTGCCAGCAGCTCCCAGGTGAACACTGAAGCTTTCTTT. The chain uses TRBV7-6 and TRBJ1-1; D remains ambiguous. The CDR3 runs to 13 residues. Trimming took 4 bases from V and 0 from J, leaving 6 bases between them. Germline-derived CDR1 and CDR2 are SGHVS and FNYEAQ.

V and J are TRBV11-2 and TRBJ2-7; D is undetermined. V dropped 2 bases and J dropped 3 bases, with 8 bases sitting between them. The germline CDR1 and CDR2 sequences are SGHAT and FQNNGV. The CDR3 totals 13 residues. CDR3: CASSLQEFYEQYF. The CDR3 DNA sequence: TGTGCCAGCAGCTTACAAGAGTTCTACGAGCAGTACTTC.

The chain links TRBV30 to TRBJ2-3; D ambiguous. Deletions cut 4 bases from V and 2 bases from J, with 10 bases between. The CDR3 has 13 residues. CDR1 and CDR2 from the germline V gene are GTSNPN and SVGIG (reference sequence). The CDR3 here is CAWIPGFTDTQYF. CDR3 DNA sequence: TGTGCCTGGATCCCGGGTTTCACAGATACGCAGTATTTT.

V is TRBV7-2 and J is TRBJ2-3, with 7 nucleotides matching TRBD1. CDR3 length equals 15 residues. From germline, CDR1 is SGHTA and CDR2 FQGNSA. V shed 3 bases, J shed 5 bases, and the junction held 8 bases outside the gene matches. The CDR3 sequence is CASSFALGGGDTQYF. The DNA for the CDR3 is TGTGCCAGCAGCTTCGCACTAGGGGGCGGAGATACGCAGTATTTT.